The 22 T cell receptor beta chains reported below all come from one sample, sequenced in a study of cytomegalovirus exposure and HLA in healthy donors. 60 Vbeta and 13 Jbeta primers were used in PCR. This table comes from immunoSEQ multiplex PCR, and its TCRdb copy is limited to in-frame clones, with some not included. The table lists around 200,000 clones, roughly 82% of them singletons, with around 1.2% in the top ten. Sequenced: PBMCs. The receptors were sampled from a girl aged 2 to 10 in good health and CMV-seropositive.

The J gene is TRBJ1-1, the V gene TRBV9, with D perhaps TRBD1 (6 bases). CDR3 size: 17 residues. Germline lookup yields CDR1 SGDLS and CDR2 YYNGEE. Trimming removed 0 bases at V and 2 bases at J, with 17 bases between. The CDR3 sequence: CASSVAQGSATNTEAFF. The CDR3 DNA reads TGTGCCAGCAGCGTAGCACAGGGTTCAGCGACTAACACTGAAGCTTTCTTT. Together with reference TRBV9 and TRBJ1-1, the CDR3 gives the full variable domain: DSGVTQTPKHLITATGQRVTLRCSPRSGDLSVYWYQQSLDQGLQFLIQYYNGEERAKGNILERFSAQQFPDLHSELNLSSLELGDSALYFCASSVAQGSATNTEAFFGQGTRLTVV.

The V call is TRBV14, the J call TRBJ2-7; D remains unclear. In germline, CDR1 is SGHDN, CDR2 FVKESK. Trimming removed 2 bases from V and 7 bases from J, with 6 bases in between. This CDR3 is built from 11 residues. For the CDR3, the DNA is TGTGCCAGCAGCCAATTCGAGGAGCAGTACTTC. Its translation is CASSQFEEQYF. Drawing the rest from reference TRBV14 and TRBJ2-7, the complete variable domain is EAGVTQFPSHSVIEKGQTVTLRCDPISGHDNLYWYRRVMGKEIKFLLHFVKESKQDESGMPNNRFLAERTGGTYSTLKVQPAELEDSGVYFCASSQFEEQYFGPGTRLTVT.

As DNA, the CDR3 is TGTGCCACCAGCAGAGTCGCCGGGGAGCTGTTTTTT. Translating gives CATSRVAGELFF. This chain uses TRBV15 with TRBJ2-2; no clear D gene. The CDR3 covers 12 residues. Trimming removed 1 base at V and 6 bases at J, with 3 bases between. Germline-derived CDR1 and CDR2 are LNHNV and YYDKDF (reference sequence).

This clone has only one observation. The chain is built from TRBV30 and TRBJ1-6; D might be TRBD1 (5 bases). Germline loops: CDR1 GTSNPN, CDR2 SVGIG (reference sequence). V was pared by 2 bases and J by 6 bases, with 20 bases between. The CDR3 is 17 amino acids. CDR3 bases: TGTGCCTGGAGTCCTCCAGCAGGGCCGACCTTTAATTCACCCCTCCACTTT. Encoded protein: CAWSPPAGPTFNSPLHF.

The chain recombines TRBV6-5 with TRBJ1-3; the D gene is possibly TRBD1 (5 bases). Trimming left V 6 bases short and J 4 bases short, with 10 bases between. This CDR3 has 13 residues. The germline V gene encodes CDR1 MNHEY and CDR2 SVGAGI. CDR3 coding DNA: TGTGCCAGCAGGAACGGGGGAGGAAACACCATATATTTT. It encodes CASRNGGGNTIYF.

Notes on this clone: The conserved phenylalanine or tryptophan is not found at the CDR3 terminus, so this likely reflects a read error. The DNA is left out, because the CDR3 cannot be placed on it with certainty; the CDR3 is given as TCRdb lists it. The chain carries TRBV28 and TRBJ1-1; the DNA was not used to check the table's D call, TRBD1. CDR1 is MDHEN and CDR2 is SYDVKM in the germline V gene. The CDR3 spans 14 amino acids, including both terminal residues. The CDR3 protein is CASREQGKLASFHL.

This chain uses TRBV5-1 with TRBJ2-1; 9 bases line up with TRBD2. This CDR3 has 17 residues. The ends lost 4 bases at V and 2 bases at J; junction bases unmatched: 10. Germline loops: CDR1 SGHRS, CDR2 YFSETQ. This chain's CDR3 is CASSPGARGGTYNEQFF. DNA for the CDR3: TGCGCCAGCAGCCCGGGAGCGCGGGGGGGCACCTACAATGAGCAGTTCTTC.

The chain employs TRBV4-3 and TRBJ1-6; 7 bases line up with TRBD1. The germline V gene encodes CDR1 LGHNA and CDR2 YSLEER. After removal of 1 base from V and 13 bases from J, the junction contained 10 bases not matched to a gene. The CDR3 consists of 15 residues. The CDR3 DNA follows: TGCGCCAGCAGCCAAGTGGCGACAGGGCAAAATCCCCTCCACTTT. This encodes CASSQVATGQNPLHF.

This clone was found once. CDR3 sequence reads: CASSWRQVEGNQPQHF. The DNA of the CDR3 is TGTGCCAGTAGTTGGAGACAGGTTGAGGGCAATCAGCCCCAGCATTTT. The chain has TRBV19 and TRBJ1-5, with D maybe TRBD1 (6 bases). V shed 5 bases and J shed 2 bases, with 16 bases lying between them. Germline CDR1 reads LNHDA; CDR2 reads SQIVND (reference sequence). The CDR3 is 16 residues long.

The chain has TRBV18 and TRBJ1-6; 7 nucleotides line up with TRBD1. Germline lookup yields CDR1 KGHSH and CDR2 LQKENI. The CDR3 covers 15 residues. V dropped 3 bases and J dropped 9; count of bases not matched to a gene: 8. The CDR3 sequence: CASSPEQGTVSPLHF. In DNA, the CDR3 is TGTGCCAGCTCACCCGAACAGGGGACCGTTTCACCCCTCCACTTT.

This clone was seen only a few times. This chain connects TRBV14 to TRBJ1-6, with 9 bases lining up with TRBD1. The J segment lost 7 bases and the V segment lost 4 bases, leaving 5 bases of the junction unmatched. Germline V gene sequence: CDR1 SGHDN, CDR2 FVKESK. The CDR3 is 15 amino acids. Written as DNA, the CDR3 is TGTGCCAGCAGCCTCAGACAGGGGGGAAATTCACCCCTCCACTTT. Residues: CASSLRQGGNSPLHF.

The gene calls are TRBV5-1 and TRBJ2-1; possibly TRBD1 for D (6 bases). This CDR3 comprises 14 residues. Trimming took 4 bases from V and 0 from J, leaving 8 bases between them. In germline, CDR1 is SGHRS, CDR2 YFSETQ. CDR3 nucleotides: TGCGCCAGCAGCATGGACAGCTCCTACAATGAGCAGTTCTTC. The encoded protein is CASSMDSSYNEQFF.

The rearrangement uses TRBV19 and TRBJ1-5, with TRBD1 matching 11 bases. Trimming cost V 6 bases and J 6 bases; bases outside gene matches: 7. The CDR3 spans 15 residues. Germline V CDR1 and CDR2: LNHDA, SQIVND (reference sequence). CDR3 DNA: TGTGCCAGTAGCAGGACAGGGGGCGAGGTTCAGCCCCAGCATTTT. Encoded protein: CASSRTGGEVQPQHF.

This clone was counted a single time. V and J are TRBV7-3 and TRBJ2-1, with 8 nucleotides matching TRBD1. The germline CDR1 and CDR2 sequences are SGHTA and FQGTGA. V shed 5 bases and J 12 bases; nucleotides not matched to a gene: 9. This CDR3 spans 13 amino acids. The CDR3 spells CASSPTGEVRQFF. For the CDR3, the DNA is TGTGCCAGCAGCCCGACAGGGGAAGTAAGGCAGTTCTTC.

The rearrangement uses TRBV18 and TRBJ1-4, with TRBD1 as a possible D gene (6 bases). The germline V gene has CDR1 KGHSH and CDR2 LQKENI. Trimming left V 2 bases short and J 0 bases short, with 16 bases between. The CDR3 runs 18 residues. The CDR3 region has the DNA TGTGCCAGCTCACCATCAGGACAGCTACTTGCAACTAATGAAAAACTGTTTTTT. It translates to CASSPSGQLLATNEKLFF.

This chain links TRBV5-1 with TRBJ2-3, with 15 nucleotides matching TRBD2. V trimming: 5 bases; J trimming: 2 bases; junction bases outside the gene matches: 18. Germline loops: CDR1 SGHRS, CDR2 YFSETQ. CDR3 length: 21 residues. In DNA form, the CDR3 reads TGCGCCAGCAGTCCTGGACAGGGACGGACTAGCGGGAGGGGGGACACAGATACGCAGTATTTT. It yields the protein CASSPGQGRTSGRGDTDTQYF.

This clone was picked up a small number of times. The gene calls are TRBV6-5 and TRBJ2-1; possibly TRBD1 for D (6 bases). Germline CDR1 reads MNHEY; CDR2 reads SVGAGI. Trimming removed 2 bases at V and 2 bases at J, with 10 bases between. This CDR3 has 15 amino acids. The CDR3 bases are TGTGCCAGCAGTTACCTTAGGACAGCCTACAATGAGCAGTTCTTC. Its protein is CASSYLRTAYNEQFF.

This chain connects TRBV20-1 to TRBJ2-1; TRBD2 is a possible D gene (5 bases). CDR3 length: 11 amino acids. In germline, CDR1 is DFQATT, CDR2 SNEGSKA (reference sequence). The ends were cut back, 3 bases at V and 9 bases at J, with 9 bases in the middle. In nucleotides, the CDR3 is TGCAGTGCTAGTGGAGGCGGTGAGCAGTTCTTC. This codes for CSASGGGEQFF.

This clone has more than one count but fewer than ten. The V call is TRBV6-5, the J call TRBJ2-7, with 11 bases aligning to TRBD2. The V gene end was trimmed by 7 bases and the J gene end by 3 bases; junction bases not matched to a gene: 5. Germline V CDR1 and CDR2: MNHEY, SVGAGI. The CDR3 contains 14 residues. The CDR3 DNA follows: TGTGCCAGCAATCGCGGGACTAGCGGCTACGAGCAGTACTTC. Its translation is CASNRGTSGYEQYF.

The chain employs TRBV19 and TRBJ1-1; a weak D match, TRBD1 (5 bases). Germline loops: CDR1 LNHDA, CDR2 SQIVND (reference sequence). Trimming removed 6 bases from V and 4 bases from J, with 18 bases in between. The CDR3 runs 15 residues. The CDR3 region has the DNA TGTGCCAGTAGCCAGCAAACGGGACTGTCCACTGAAGCTTTCTTT. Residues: CASSQQTGLSTEAFF. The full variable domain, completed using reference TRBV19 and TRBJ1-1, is DGGITQSPKYLFRKEGQNVTLSCEQNLNHDAMYWYRQDPGQGLRLIYYSQIVNDFQKGDIAEGYSVSREKKESFPLTVTSAQKNPTAFYLCASSQQTGLSTEAFFGQGTRLTVV.

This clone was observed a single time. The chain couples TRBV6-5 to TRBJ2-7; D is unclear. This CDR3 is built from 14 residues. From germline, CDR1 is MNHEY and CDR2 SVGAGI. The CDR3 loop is CAATSAGYSYEQYF. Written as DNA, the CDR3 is TGTGCAGCAACCTCGGCAGGTTACTCCTACGAGCAGTACTTC.

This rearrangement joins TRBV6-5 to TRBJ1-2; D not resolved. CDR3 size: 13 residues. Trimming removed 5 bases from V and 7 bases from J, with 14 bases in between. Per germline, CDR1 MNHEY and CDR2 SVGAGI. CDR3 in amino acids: CASSPPGRAGYTF. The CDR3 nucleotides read TGTGCCAGCAGTCCGCCGGGGAGGGCTGGCTACACCTTC.